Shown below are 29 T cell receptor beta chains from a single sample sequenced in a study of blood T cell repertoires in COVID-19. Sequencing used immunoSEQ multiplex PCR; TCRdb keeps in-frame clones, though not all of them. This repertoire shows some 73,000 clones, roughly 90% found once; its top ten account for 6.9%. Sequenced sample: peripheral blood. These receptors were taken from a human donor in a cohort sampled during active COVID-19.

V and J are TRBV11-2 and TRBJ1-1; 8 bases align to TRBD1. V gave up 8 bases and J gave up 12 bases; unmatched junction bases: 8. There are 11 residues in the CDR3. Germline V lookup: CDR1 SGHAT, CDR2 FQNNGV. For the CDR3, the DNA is TGTGCCAGCGGATTAGGGACAGGTACTTTCTTT. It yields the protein CASGLGTGTFF. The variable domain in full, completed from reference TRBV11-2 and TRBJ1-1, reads EAGVAQSPRYKIIEKRQSVAFWCNPISGHATLYWYQQILGQGPKLLIQFQNNGVVDDSQLPKDRFSAERLKGVDSTLKIQPAKLEDSAVYLCASGLGTGTFFGQGTRLTVV.

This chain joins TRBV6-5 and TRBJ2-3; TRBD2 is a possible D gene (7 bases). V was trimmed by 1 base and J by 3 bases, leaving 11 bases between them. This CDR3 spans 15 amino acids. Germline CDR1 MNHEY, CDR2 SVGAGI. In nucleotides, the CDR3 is TGTGCCAGCAGTTACTTGGGGGGGGCGACAGATACGCAGTATTTT. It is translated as CASSYLGGATDTQYF.

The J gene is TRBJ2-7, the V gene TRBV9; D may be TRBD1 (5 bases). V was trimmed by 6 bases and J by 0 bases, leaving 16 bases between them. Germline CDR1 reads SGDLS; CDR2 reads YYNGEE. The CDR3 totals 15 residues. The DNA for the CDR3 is TGTGCCAGCACCTTAGGGGCGTCGAGCTCCTACGAGCAGTACTTC. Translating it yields CASTLGASSSYEQYF.

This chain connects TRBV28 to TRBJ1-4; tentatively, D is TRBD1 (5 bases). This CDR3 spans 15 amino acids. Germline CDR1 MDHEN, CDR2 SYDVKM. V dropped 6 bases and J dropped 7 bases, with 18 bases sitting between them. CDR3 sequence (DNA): TGTGCCAGCAGCTCCGGGGGTAGGGAGACTGAAAAACTGTTTTTT. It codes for CASSSGGRETEKLFF.

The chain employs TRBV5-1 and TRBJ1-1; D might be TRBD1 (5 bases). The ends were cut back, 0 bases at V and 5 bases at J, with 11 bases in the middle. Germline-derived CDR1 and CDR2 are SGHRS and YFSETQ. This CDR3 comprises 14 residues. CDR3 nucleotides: TGCGCCAGCAGCTTGGCCGCCGGGGGGACTGAAGCTTTCTTT. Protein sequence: CASSLAAGGTEAFF.

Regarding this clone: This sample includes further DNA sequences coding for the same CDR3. CDR3 region: CASSLGGGYGYTF. Written as DNA, the CDR3 is TGTGCCAGCAGTTTGGGGGGAGGCTATGGCTACACCTTC. V and J are TRBV12-3 or TRBV12-4 and TRBJ1-2, with D perhaps TRBD1 (5 bases). Trimming stripped 3 bases from V and 4 bases from J, with 9 bases between. The CDR3 runs 13 residues.

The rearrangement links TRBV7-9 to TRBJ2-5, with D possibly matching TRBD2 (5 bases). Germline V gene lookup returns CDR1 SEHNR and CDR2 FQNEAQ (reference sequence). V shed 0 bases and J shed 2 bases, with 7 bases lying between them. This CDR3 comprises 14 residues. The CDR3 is CASSLAAGQETQYF. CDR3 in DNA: TGTGCCAGCAGCTTAGCGGCGGGTCAAGAGACCCAGTACTTC.

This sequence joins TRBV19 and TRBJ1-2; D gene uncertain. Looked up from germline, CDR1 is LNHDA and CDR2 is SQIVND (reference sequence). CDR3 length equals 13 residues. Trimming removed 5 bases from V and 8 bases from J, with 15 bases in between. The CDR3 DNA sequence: TGTGCCAGTAGTTCTCATACGTGGCGGGGCTACACCTTC. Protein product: CASSSHTWRGYTF.

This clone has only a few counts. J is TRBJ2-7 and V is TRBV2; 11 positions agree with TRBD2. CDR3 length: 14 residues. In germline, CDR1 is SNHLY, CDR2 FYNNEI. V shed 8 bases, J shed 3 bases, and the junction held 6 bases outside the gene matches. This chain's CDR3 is CASGLAGGIYEQYF. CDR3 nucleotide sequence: TGTGCCAGCGGTCTAGCGGGGGGTATCTACGAGCAGTACTTC.

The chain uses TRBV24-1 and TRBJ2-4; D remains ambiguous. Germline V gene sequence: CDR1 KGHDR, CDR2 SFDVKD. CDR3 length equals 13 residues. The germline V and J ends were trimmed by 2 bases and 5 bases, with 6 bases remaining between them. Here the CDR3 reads CATSDSAENIQYF. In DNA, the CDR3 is TGTGCCACCAGTGATTCGGCGGAAAACATTCAGTACTTC.

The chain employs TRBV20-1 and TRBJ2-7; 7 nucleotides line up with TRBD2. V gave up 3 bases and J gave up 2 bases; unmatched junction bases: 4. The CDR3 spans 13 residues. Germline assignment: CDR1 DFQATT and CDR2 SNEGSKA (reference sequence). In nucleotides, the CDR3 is TGCAGTGCTAGTCTGGGGACTACCTACGAGCAGTACTTC. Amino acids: CSASLGTTYEQYF.

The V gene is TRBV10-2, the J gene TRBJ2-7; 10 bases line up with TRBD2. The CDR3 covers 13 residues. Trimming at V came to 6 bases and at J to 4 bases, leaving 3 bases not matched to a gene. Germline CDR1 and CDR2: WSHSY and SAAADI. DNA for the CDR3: TGCGCCAGCAGGAATAGCGGGGGGTACGAGCAGTACTTC. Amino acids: CASRNSGGYEQYF.

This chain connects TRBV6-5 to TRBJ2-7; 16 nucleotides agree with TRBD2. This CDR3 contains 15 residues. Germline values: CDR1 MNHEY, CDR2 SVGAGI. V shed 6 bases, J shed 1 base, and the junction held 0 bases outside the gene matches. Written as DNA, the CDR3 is TGTGCCAGCAGGGGACTAGCGGGGGGGTCCTACGAGCAGTACTTC. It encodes CASRGLAGGSYEQYF.

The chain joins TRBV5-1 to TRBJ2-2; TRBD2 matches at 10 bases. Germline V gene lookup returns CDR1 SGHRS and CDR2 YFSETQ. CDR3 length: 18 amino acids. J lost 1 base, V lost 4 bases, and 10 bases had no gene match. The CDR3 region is CASSRGPSSGGNTGELFF. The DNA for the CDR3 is TGCGCCAGCAGCCGGGGCCCGTCTAGCGGGGGGAACACCGGGGAGCTGTTTTTT.

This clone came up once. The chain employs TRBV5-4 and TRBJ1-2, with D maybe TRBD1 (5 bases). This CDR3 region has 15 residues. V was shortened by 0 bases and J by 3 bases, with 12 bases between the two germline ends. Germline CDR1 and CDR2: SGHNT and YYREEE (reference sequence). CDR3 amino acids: CASSLGGGTDYGYTF. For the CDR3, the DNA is TGTGCCAGCAGCTTGGGAGGAGGGACCGACTATGGCTACACCTTC.

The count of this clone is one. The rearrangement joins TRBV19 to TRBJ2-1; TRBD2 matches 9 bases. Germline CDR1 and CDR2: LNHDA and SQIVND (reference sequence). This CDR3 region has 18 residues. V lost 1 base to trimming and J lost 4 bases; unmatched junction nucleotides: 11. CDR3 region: CASSIGPLAGSVYNEQFF. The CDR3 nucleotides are TGTGCCAGTAGTATAGGGCCCCTAGCGGGGTCGGTTTACAATGAGCAGTTCTTC.

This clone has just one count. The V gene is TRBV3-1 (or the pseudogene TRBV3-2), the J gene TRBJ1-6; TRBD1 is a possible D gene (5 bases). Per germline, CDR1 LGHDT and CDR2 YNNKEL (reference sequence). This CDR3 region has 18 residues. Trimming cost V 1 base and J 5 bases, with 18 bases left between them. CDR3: CASSQVRVRGEHNSPLHF. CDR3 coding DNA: TGTGCCAGCAGCCAAGTTAGGGTAAGGGGCGAACATAATTCACCCCTCCACTTT.

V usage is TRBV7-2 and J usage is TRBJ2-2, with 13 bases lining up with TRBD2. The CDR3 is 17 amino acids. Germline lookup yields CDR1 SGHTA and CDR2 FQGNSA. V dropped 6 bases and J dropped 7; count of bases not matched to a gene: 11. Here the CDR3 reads CASRRLAGGPSGGELFF. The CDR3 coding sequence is TGTGCCAGCAGAAGACTAGCGGGGGGTCCCTCTGGCGGGGAGCTGTTTTTT.

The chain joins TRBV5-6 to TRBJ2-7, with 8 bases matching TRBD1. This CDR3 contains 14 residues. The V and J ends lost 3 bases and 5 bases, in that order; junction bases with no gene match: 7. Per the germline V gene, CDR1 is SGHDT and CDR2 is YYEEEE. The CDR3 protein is CASSSQDRAHEQYF. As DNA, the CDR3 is TGTGCCAGCAGCTCGCAGGACAGGGCCCACGAGCAGTACTTC.

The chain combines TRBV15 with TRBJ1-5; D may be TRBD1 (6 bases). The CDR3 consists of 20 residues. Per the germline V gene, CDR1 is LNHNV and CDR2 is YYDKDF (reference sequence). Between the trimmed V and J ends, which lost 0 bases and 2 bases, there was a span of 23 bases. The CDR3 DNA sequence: TGTGCCACCAGCAGAGATGAGCGGGGGCTTTGGCCTGATGGCAATCAGCCCCAGCATTTT. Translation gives CATSRDERGLWPDGNQPQHF.

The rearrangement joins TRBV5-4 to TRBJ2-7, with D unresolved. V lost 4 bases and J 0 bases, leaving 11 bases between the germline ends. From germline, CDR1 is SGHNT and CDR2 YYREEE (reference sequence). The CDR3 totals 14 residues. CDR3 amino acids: CASSREMVSYEQYF. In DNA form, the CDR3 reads TGTGCCAGCAGCCGAGAGATGGTCTCCTACGAGCAGTACTTC.

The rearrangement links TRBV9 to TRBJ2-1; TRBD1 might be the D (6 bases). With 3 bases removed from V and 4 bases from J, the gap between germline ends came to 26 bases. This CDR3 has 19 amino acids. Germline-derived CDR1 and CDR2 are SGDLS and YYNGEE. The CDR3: CASSARETTGQTLYNEQFF. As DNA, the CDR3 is TGTGCCAGCAGCGCTCGAGAGACGACCGGACAGACTCTGTACAATGAGCAGTTCTTC.

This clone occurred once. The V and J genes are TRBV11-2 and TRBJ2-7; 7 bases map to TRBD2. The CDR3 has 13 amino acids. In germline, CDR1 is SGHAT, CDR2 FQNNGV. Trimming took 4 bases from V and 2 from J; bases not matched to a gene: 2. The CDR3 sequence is CASSWGGPYEQYF. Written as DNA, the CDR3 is TGTGCCAGCAGCTGGGGGGGTCCCTACGAGCAGTACTTC.

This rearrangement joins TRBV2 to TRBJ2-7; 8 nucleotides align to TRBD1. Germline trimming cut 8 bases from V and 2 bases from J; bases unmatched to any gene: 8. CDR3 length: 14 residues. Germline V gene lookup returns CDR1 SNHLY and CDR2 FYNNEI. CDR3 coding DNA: TGTGCCAGCCGTCAGGGGGCGCGGGCCTACGAGCAGTACTTC. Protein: CASRQGARAYEQYF.

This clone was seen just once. CDR3 amino acids: CASSATQGVMPLHF. CDR3 sequence (DNA): TGTGCCAGCAGCGCGACCCAGGGGGTTATGCCCCTCCACTTT. The chain joins TRBV9 to TRBJ1-6, with 7 bases identical to TRBD1. Germline lookup yields CDR1 SGDLS and CDR2 YYNGEE. This CDR3 spans 14 amino acids. With V trimmed by 3 bases and J by 13 bases, 10 bases remained unmatched. Full variable domain (outside the CDR3, taken from reference TRBV9 and TRBJ1-6): DSGVTQTPKHLITATGQRVTLRCSPRSGDLSVYWYQQSLDQGLQFLIQYYNGEERAKGNILERFSAQQFPDLHSELNLSSLELGDSALYFCASSATQGVMPLHFGNGTRLTVT.

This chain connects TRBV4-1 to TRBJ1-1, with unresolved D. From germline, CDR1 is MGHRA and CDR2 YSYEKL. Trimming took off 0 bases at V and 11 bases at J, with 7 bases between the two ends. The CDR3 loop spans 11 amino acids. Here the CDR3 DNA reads TGCGCCAGCAGCCAAGATTCCGAGGCTTTCTTT. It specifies CASSQDSEAFF.

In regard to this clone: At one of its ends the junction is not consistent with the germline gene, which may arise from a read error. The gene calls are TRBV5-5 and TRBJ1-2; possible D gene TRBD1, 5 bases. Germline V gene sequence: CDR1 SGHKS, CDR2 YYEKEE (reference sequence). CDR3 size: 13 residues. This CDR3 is CASSLAPDSSNSF. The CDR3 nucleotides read TGTGCCAGCAGCTTGGCACCCGACAGCTCTAATTCCTTC.

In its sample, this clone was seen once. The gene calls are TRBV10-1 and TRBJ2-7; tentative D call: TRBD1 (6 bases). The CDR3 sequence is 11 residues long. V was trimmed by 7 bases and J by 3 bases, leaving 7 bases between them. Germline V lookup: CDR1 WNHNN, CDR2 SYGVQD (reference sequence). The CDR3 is CASKGDYEQYF. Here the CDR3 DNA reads TGCGCCAGCAAGGGGGACTACGAGCAGTACTTC.

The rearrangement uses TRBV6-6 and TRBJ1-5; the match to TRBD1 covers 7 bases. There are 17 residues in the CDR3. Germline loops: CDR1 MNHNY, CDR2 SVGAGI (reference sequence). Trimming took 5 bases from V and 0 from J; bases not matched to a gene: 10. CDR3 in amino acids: CASSHPGQMISNQPQHF. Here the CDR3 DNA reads TGTGCCAGCAGTCATCCGGGACAGATGATTAGCAATCAGCCCCAGCATTTT.